A selection of T cell receptor beta chains follows, all from one sample in a study of T cell responses to AZD1222 COVID-19 vaccine. TCRdb's table, derived via immunoSEQ multiplex PCR, lists solely in-frame clones and lacks some. The sample contains approximately 140,000 clones, approximately 90% of which appear only once. The sequences come from peripheral blood, collected 28 days after the second AZD1222 dose. These receptors were collected from an adult who received the AZD1222 COVID-19 vaccine. Both conserved end residues are part of each CDR3. The D gene is left open where the match is weak. The size field is filled for only some rows; it gives once, few, many or a size class.

j_call: TRBJ1-3; d_call: NA; v_call: TRBV11-2; clone_size: NA; cdr3_nt: TGTGCCAGCAGCTTAGACCGGGACGCCGGAAACACCATATATTTT; cdr3_aa: CASSLDRDAGNTIYF
j_call: TRBJ2-7; d_call: TRBD1; v_call: TRBV6-1; clone_size: once; cdr3_nt: TGTGCCAGCAGTGAGGCCTCAAAGGGGGCGCGATCGCACGAGCAGTACTTC; cdr3_aa: CASSEASKGARSHEQYF
j_call: TRBJ2-2; d_call: TRBD1; v_call: TRBV7-9; clone_size: NA; cdr3_nt: TGTGCCAGCAGGGGACAGCACTCGAACACCGGGGAGCTGTTTTTT; cdr3_aa: CASRGQHSNTGELFF
j_call: TRBJ2-7; d_call: TRBD2; v_call: TRBV7-9; clone_size: NA; cdr3_nt: TGTGCCAGCAGCTTCGCCGGGAGGGTCTACGAGCAGTACTTC; cdr3_aa: CASSFAGRVYEQYF
j_call: TRBJ1-4; d_call: TRBD1; v_call: TRBV7-9; clone_size: NA; cdr3_nt: TGTGCCAGCAGCTTAGAACAGGGGTTGAATGAAAAACTGTTTTTT; cdr3_aa: CASSLEQGLNEKLFF
j_call: TRBJ2-7; d_call: NA; v_call: TRBV4-1; clone_size: NA; cdr3_nt: TGCGCCAGCAGCCCGGGGGACACGGCCAACTACGAGCAGTACTTC; cdr3_aa: CASSPGDTANYEQYF
j_call: TRBJ1-3; d_call: NA; v_call: TRBV6-5; clone_size: NA; cdr3_nt: NA; cdr3_aa: CASSSSDSRGNTIYF
j_call: TRBJ1-4; d_call: NA; v_call: TRBV19; clone_size: NA; cdr3_nt: TGTGCCAGTAGTATCCCCAGGAGAGGAAATGAAAAACTGTTTTTT; cdr3_aa: CASSIPRRGNEKLFF
j_call: TRBJ1-4; d_call: NA; v_call: TRBV5-1; clone_size: NA; cdr3_nt: TGCGCCAGCAGCTCTGGAGACTATCATAGGAATGAAAAACTGTTTTTT; cdr3_aa: CASSSGDYHRNEKLFF
j_call: TRBJ2-5; d_call: NA; v_call: TRBV2; clone_size: NA; cdr3_nt: TGTGCCAGCAGTTTACAAGAGACCCAGTACTTC; cdr3_aa: CASSLQETQYF
j_call: TRBJ2-1; d_call: TRBD2; v_call: TRBV11-2; clone_size: NA; cdr3_nt: TGTGCCAGCAGCTTATTGGGGGGACTAGCGGCGTACAATGAGCAGTTCTTC; cdr3_aa: CASSLLGGLAAYNEQFF
j_call: TRBJ1-2; d_call: TRBD1; v_call: TRBV9; clone_size: NA; cdr3_nt: TGTGCCAGCAGCGCTCACTCGAACCCGGACAGGGACCCCACCTTC; cdr3_aa: CASSAHSNPDRDPTF
j_call: TRBJ2-3; d_call: NA; v_call: TRBV7-2; clone_size: once; cdr3_nt: TGTGCCAGCAGCCCTAGCGCCAGCACAGATACGCAGTATTTT; cdr3_aa: CASSPSASTDTQYF
j_call: TRBJ1-1; d_call: NA; v_call: TRBV18; clone_size: NA; cdr3_nt: TGTGCCAGCTCACCGGGGAGAAACACTGAAGCTTTCTTT; cdr3_aa: CASSPGRNTEAFF
j_call: TRBJ2-5; d_call: NA; v_call: TRBV6-5; clone_size: NA; cdr3_nt: TGTGCCAGCAGCTCCGTCCGGGCGGAGACCCAGTACTTC; cdr3_aa: CASSSVRAETQYF
j_call: TRBJ2-7; d_call: NA; v_call: TRBV28; clone_size: NA; cdr3_nt: TGTGCCAGCGGTCGGGACCCCATCTACGAGCAGTACTTC; cdr3_aa: CASGRDPIYEQYF
j_call: TRBJ1-2; d_call: NA; v_call: TRBV29-1; clone_size: NA; cdr3_nt: TGCAGCGTTGATTATGTCAGGGATAGTGGCTACACCTTC; cdr3_aa: CSVDYVRDSGYTF
j_call: TRBJ1-2; d_call: NA; v_call: TRBV5-5; clone_size: NA; cdr3_nt: TGTGCCAGCAGCTCTCAGGTTAACTATGGCTACACCTTC; cdr3_aa: CASSSQVNYGYTF